This paragraph reports one TCR beta chain. What it binds is unknown. These data are taken from a study of T-cell reconstitution after alpha-beta-depleted transplantation in children. Study conclusions and caveats: Some patients' high day-60 TCRbeta diversity was traced to surviving recipient T cells and thymic progenitors.

Construction of the TCRbeta library involved unique molecular identifiers. TCRdb passed the PCR reads through MiXCR, listing each CDR3 protein once. The sample gives roughly 570,000 distinct CDR3 sequences, 25% to 30% of which show up once; around 36% is in the top ten. Germline loops: CDR1 SGHDT, CDR2 YYEEEE. The J segment lost 6 bases and the V segment lost 1 base, leaving 3 bases of the junction unmatched. This CDR3 region has 14 residues. The sequence came from a boy in the first two years of life with Wiskott-Aldrich syndrome, due to receive a stem cell transplant. This specimen was PBMCs, taken before TCRalphabeta/CD19-depleted stem cell transplant. The chain joins TRBV5-6 to TRBJ2-5; 10 nucleotides match TRBD2. The chain's CDR3 is CASSLPSGSKTQYF. The CDR3 bases are TGTGCCAGCAGCTTGCCTAGCGGGAGTAAGACCCAGTACTTC.